The entry below describes one T cell receptor beta chain. This specimen belongs to a study of T cell clones after liver transplantation. The wider study: Liver transplant recipients had immunosuppression withdrawal attempted within 2 years.

With 0 bases removed from V and 7 bases from J, the gap between germline ends came to 10 bases. Germline V CDR1 and CDR2: GTSNPN, SVGIG (reference sequence). The CDR3 has 13 amino acids. Sorting of unstimulated PBMCs yielded separate CD3+CD4+ and CD3+CD8+ fractions. Assay: immunoSEQ multiplex PCR; the TCRdb copy retains only in-frame clones and omits some. The sample has around 78,000 clones; around four fifths are singletons. This sample comprised CD4+ T cells from blood, obtained at the 22-month timepoint. The sequence was collected from a human patient who received a liver transplant. Some T cells could come from the graft donor. The chain couples TRBV30 to TRBJ2-4; no clear D. The CDR3 protein is CAWSVGPRNIQYF. In nucleotides, the CDR3 is TGTGCCTGGAGTGTGGGCCCCCGCAACATTCAGTACTTC.